These 21 T cell receptor beta chains share one sample of origin, sequenced in a study of shared clonotypes between healthy human individuals. Repertoires were generated with immunoSEQ multiplex PCR, while TCRdb's copy carries only in-frame clones and drops some. The sample includes some 2.1 million clones, 85% to 95% of them seen just once. The sequencing sample was made of naive CD4+ T cells sorted from blood. Subset: CD45RA+ positively selected. The source is a man between 18 and 29 years old in good health.

This clone was counted once. The chain uses TRBV2 and TRBJ1-6; no firm D call. The CDR3 is made up of 15 amino acids. V lost 6 bases and J 6 bases, leaving 15 bases between the germline ends. Germline CDR1 SNHLY, CDR2 FYNNEI. The CDR3 loop reads CASRPDLGSNSPLHF. DNA of the CDR3: TGTGCCAGCAGGCCGGACCTGGGGAGTAATTCACCCCTCCACTTT.

The V and J genes are TRBV7-9 and TRBJ1-2; D is ambiguous. Looked up from germline, CDR1 is SEHNR and CDR2 is FQNEAQ (reference sequence). V lost 0 bases and J lost 7, with 15 bases in between. This CDR3 spans 15 amino acids. The CDR3 here is CASSLAQAGEGGYTF. CDR3 DNA sequence: TGTGCCAGCAGCTTAGCGCAGGCGGGTGAAGGTGGCTACACCTTC.

In this sample, this clone turned up once. V gene TRBV5-4 combines with J gene TRBJ1-2, with D tentatively TRBD1 (5 bases). The CDR3 has 16 amino acids. The V gene's germline CDR1 is SGHNT and CDR2 YYREEE (reference sequence). V lost 3 bases, J lost 0 bases, and 15 bases lay in between. The CDR3 DNA follows: TGTGCCAGCAGCTCCTGGGGGGGACCCACTAACTATGGCTACACCTTC. Its translation is CASSSWGGPTNYGYTF.

The chain carries TRBV2 and TRBJ1-2, with a possible D match to TRBD1 (5 bases). Trimming took 3 bases from V and 9 from J, leaving 17 bases between them. Germline values: CDR1 SNHLY, CDR2 FYNNEI. This CDR3 is 14 amino acids long. The CDR3 spells CASSEQGTGESYTF. CDR3 nucleotide sequence: TGTGCCAGCAGTGAGCAGGGTACAGGAGAGAGCTACACCTTC.

The table lists this clone with a count of one. The rearrangement joins TRBV6-6 to TRBJ1-4, with D tentatively TRBD1 (5 bases). In germline, CDR1 is MNHNY, CDR2 SVGAGI (reference sequence). V lost 6 bases to trimming and J lost 8 bases, with 19 bases between them. The CDR3 contains 15 residues. The CDR3 protein is CASRAAGDGGEKLFF. The CDR3 nucleotides read TGTGCCAGCAGGGCCGCCGGGGACGGTGGAGAAAAACTGTTTTTT.

The chain couples TRBV5-4 to TRBJ2-2; TRBD2 matches at 10 bases. Per germline, CDR1 SGHNT and CDR2 YYREEE (reference sequence). The CDR3 runs to 16 residues. Trimming took 4 bases from V and 7 from J; bases not matched to a gene: 10. CDR3 region: CASSISGRGLSGELFF. DNA for the CDR3: TGTGCCAGCAGCATAAGCGGGAGGGGCCTTAGCGGGGAGCTGTTTTTT.

The rearrangement joins TRBV14 to TRBJ2-1; no clear D gene. The CDR3 is 13 amino acids. Trimming removed 0 bases from V and 4 bases from J, with 4 bases in between. Germline V gene lookup returns CDR1 SGHDN and CDR2 FVKESK. The CDR3 region is CASSQDGYNEQFF. The DNA for the CDR3 is TGTGCCAGCAGCCAAGACGGTTACAATGAGCAGTTCTTC. The full variable domain, in which reference TRBV14 and TRBJ2-1 provide the parts outside the CDR3, is EAGVTQFPSHSVIEKGQTVTLRCDPISGHDNLYWYRRVMGKEIKFLLHFVKESKQDESGMPNNRFLAERTGGTYSTLKVQPAELEDSGVYFCASSQDGYNEQFFGPGTRLTVL.

DNA for the CDR3: TGCGCCAGCAGCCAAGAAGGGGCAGGGATGAACACTGAAGCTTTCTTT. Its protein product is CASSQEGAGMNTEAFF. This chain uses TRBV4-1 with TRBJ1-1; perhaps TRBD1 as D (5 bases). The germline V and J ends were trimmed by 0 bases and 0 bases, with 11 bases remaining between them. Germline-derived CDR1 and CDR2 are MGHRA and YSYEKL. This CDR3 spans 16 amino acids.

This clone has a count of ten or more. The sample holds other DNA sequences that translate to the same CDR3. V is TRBV2 and J is TRBJ1-5; D is ambiguous. Trimming stripped 6 bases from V and 2 bases from J, with 11 bases between. Looked up from germline, CDR1 is SNHLY and CDR2 is FYNNEI. This CDR3 is 14 amino acids long. CDR3 loop: CASRAREGNQPQHF. The CDR3 DNA is TGTGCCAGCAGGGCAAGGGAGGGCAATCAGCCCCAGCATTTT.

The chain recombines TRBV10-3 with TRBJ1-1, with D tentatively TRBD1 (5 bases). The CDR3 extends over 17 amino acids. Germline-derived CDR1 and CDR2 are ENHRY and SYGVKD. The V end lost 0 bases, the J end lost 1 base, and 15 bases lay between the germline ends. The CDR3 protein is CAISESRRGSSNTEAFF. The CDR3 DNA reads TGTGCCATCAGTGAGTCGAGGAGGGGATCCTCGAACACTGAAGCTTTCTTT.

The chain carries TRBV7-8 and TRBJ2-7, with TRBD1 matching over 7 bases. This CDR3 is built from 15 residues. CDR1 SGHVS and CDR2 FQNEAQ come from the germline V gene. J lost 2 bases, V lost 5 bases, and 9 bases had no gene match. The CDR3 region is CASSPTGRAPYEQYF. The CDR3, as DNA: TGTGCCAGCAGCCCGACAGGGCGGGCCCCCTACGAGCAGTACTTC.

The chain is built from TRBV5-1 and TRBJ2-7, with 9 bases aligning to TRBD1. CDR1 SGHRS and CDR2 YFSETQ come from the germline V gene. The CDR3 is 17 amino acids. After removal of 7 bases from V and 4 bases from J, the junction contained 18 bases not matched to a gene. The CDR3 protein is CASRFLAGQGLGYEQYF. CDR3 coding DNA: TGCGCCAGCCGTTTTCTGGCGGGACAGGGTTTAGGATACGAGCAGTACTTC.

The V gene is TRBV5-1, the J gene TRBJ2-7; D might be TRBD2 (6 bases). V was pared by 5 bases and J by 3 bases, with 21 bases between. The germline gives CDR1 SGHRS, CDR2 YFSETQ. The CDR3 runs 16 residues. In DNA form, the CDR3 reads TGCGCCAGCAGTCTAAGCAACCGGGACTCCCTCTACGAGCAGTACTTC. Protein sequence: CASSLSNRDSLYEQYF.

The chain employs TRBV10-1 and TRBJ2-1, with D maybe TRBD2 (6 bases). Germline-derived CDR1 and CDR2 are WNHNN and SYGVQD (reference sequence). The V and J ends lost 4 bases and 10 bases respectively, with 11 bases between them. CDR3 length: 12 residues. The CDR3 DNA reads TGCGCCAGCAGTGGGTCAGGGAGGGAGCAGTTCTTC. Translated, it gives CASSGSGREQFF.

This clone was observed a single time. The V call is TRBV10-1, the J call TRBJ1-1, with a weak D call TRBD1 (5 bases). V was cut by 3 bases and J by 0 bases, with 11 bases left in between. This CDR3 comprises 15 residues. Looked up from germline, CDR1 is WNHNN and CDR2 is SYGVQD (reference sequence). This chain's CDR3 is CASSEGANLNTEAFF. DNA of the CDR3: TGCGCCAGCAGTGAAGGGGCCAACTTGAACACTGAAGCTTTCTTT.

This clone occurred once. The chain employs TRBV10-3 and TRBJ2-4; D may be TRBD1 (5 bases). Trimming removed 3 bases from V and 3 bases from J, with 12 bases in between. CDR3 length: 15 amino acids. Germline CDR1 is ENHRY and CDR2 is SYGVKD. The CDR3: CAISESGLGKNIQYF. CDR3 sequence (DNA): TGTGCCATCAGTGAATCAGGGTTGGGCAAAAACATTCAGTACTTC.

The sample holds one count of this clone. The same CDR3 arises from other DNA sequences in this sample as well. The rearrangement joins TRBV2 to TRBJ2-3; D remains ambiguous. Germline V gene lookup returns CDR1 SNHLY and CDR2 FYNNEI. The CDR3 runs to 12 residues. V shed 6 bases and J shed 2 bases, with 6 bases lying between them. CDR3: CASRGNTDTQYF. CDR3 coding DNA: TGTGCCAGCAGGGGTAACACAGATACGCAGTATTTT.

A single count supports this clone. The chain recombines TRBV25-1 with TRBJ1-2; D perhaps matches TRBD1 (6 bases). V lost 6 bases and J 3 bases, leaving 11 bases between the germline ends. This CDR3 is 13 amino acids long. CDR1 and CDR2 from the germline V gene are MGHDK and SYGVNS. In nucleotides, the CDR3 is TGTGCCAGCAGCAAGCCAGGGGACTATGGCTACACCTTC. Translating it yields CASSKPGDYGYTF.

The chain couples TRBV10-3 to TRBJ2-3, with a weak D call TRBD1 (6 bases). Per germline, CDR1 ENHRY and CDR2 SYGVKD. This CDR3 has 15 amino acids. V lost 6 bases and J lost 0, with 13 bases in between. The CDR3: CAIRPTGTSTDTQYF. Written as DNA, the CDR3 is TGTGCCATCAGGCCGACAGGAACAAGCACAGATACGCAGTATTTT.

Concerning this clone itself: The identical CDR3 is also encoded by other nucleotide sequences in the sample. The rearrangement links TRBV7-2 to TRBJ1-2, with D maybe TRBD1 (5 bases). Trimming cost V 2 bases and J 4 bases, with 8 bases left between them. Germline loops: CDR1 SGHTA, CDR2 FQGNSA. The CDR3 is made up of 13 amino acids. CDR3 protein: CASSLSGFYGYTF. The CDR3 DNA sequence: TGTGCCAGCAGCTTATCAGGGTTCTATGGCTACACCTTC.

This chain joins TRBV27 and TRBJ1-1; D ambiguous. The CDR3 has 14 amino acids. CDR1 is MNHEY and CDR2 is SMNVEV in the germline V gene (reference sequence). V was cut by 6 bases and J by 1 base, with 12 bases left in between. The CDR3 loop is CASRPREGNTEAFF. The CDR3 DNA reads as TGTGCCAGCAGGCCCCGGGAAGGGAACACTGAAGCTTTCTTT.